This T cell receptor (beta chain) was identified during a study of type 1 and type 2 diabetes patients. Trimming shortened V by 3 bases and J by 5 bases, and 10 bases separated the two germline ends. This CDR3 comprises 12 residues. Germline V gene lookup returns CDR1 SQVTM and CDR2 ANQGSEA. Genomic DNA was the PCR template. The TCR beta CDR3 region was amplified using 30 forward and 13 reverse primers. TCRdb re-called the multiplex PCR reads through MiXCR, storing one row per CDR3 protein. The sample lists fewer than 350,000 distinct CDR3 sequences; around 47% were seen once. In this sample, this clonotype turned up a few times. Antigen specificity is unknown. Points from the study as a whole: Some HECs seen only in T1D might also appear in more T2D or control samples.

The sequence derives from a man in his late teens or twenties with type 2 diabetes. Sequenced: peripheral blood mononuclear cells (PBMCs). The chain combines TRBV29-1 with TRBJ1-2, with a weak D call TRBD1 (5 bases). This chain's CDR3 is CSVESGGYGYTF. CDR3 DNA sequence: TGCAGCGTTGAGTCGGGGGGGTATGGCTACACCTTC.